This T cell receptor (beta chain) was captured by sequencing in a study of T cells in Graves' hyperthyroidism and ophthalmopathy. Study outcomes and limitations: The majority of expanded thyroid clonotypes above 0.001 also appeared in blood.

TCR beta CDR3 regions were amplified from RNA. TCR CDR3 regions were first amplified by RT-PCR with HTBI primers. From the multiplex PCR reads, TCRdb called clonotypes with MiXCR, one entry per CDR3 protein. The sample carries over 500,000 distinct CDR3 sequences, 12% to 15% recorded once. This clonotype occurred many times. Its specificity is not known. Hyperthyroidism had been newly diagnosed in patients aged 18 to 65, and its duration was under 2 months. Any patient presenting with uncontrolled infection, other autoimmune disease, pregnancy or lactation was left out. The source material was blood. The clonotype originates from a woman aged 40 to 50 with Graves' hyperthyroidism.

CDR3 sequence (DNA): TGTGCCAGCAGCGATGGTAAAGTAACAGATACGCAGTATTTT. This codes for CASSDGKVTDTQYF. V and J are TRBV7-3 and TRBJ2-3, with no clear D. CDR1 SGHTA and CDR2 FQGTGA come from the germline V gene. The CDR3 has 14 residues. The V gene lost 5 bases and the J gene lost 3 bases, with 12 bases spanning the gap.